The 21 T cell receptor beta chains in this list originate from one sample, sequenced in a study of T cell responses to AZD1222 COVID-19 vaccine (dated by TCRdb to about 2021). The time point label here, explained by the study, means: baseline before first vaccination. The protocol used for the library was the immunoSEQ multiplex PCR assay. TCRdb holds this immuneACCESS table with in-frame rearrangements only. Some clones are missing; in checked studies, unresolved V genes explain under half, and the rest has no known cause. This sample has approximately 130,000 clones in its table, and 93% of those were observed once. Under 3.5% of the sample is in the top ten clones. The material sequenced was peripheral blood, taken on day 0 of AZD1222 vaccination. Receptor source: an adult in good health.

This clone showed up just once. This chain links TRBV29-1 with TRBJ1-2, with TRBD1 identical over 10 bases. Germline CDR1 is SQVTM and CDR2 is ANQGSEA. The ends lost 7 bases at V and 1 base at J; junction bases unmatched: 3. The CDR3 length is 13 residues. This CDR3 is CSARDRGNYGYTF. CDR3 sequence (DNA): TGCAGCGCCCGGGACAGGGGTAACTATGGCTACACCTTC.

V and J are TRBV18 and TRBJ2-1; D is unclear. The CDR3 extends over 13 amino acids. In germline, CDR1 is KGHSH, CDR2 LQKENI. V dropped 3 bases and J dropped 2 bases, with 5 bases sitting between them. Here the CDR3 reads CASSPGAYNEQFF. The CDR3 DNA sequence: TGTGCCAGCTCACCGGGTGCCTACAATGAGCAGTTCTTC.

This chain connects TRBV4-1 to TRBJ2-7; no clear D. Germline CDR1 MGHRA, CDR2 YSYEKL. V was cut by 6 bases and J by 3 bases, with 15 bases left in between. This CDR3 is built from 14 residues. The DNA for the CDR3 is TGCGCCAGCAGAAGGACGGAGAGGAGCTACGAGCAGTACTTC. Residues: CASRRTERSYEQYF.

This chain uses TRBV6-5 with TRBJ2-3; D uncertain. The length of the CDR3 is 10 residues. V dropped 6 bases and J dropped 4 bases, with 2 bases sitting between them. Germline-derived CDR1 and CDR2 are MNHEY and SVGAGI. The CDR3 coding sequence is TGTGCCAGCAGGGCAGATACGCAGTATTTT. It specifies CASRADTQYF.

The CDR3 is CASSQDVGSGANVLTF. In DNA form, the CDR3 reads TGCGCCAGCAGCCAAGATGTAGGTTCTGGGGCCAACGTCCTGACTTTC. The V gene is TRBV4-1, the J gene TRBJ2-6; D call uncertain. In germline, CDR1 is MGHRA, CDR2 YSYEKL. The CDR3 has 16 residues. The ends were cut back, 0 bases at V and 1 base at J, with 7 bases in the middle.

The chain carries TRBV29-1 and TRBJ2-1, with TRBD2 matching over 8 bases. The CDR3 has 16 residues. CDR1 is SQVTM, CDR2 ANQGSEA, per germline. V lost 1 base and J lost 1; bases outside the gene matches: 6. CDR3 sequence: CSVEGGSGMSYNEQFF. In DNA form, the CDR3 reads TGCAGCGTTGAAGGTGGTAGCGGGATGTCCTACAATGAGCAGTTCTTC.

The DNA of the CDR3 is TGTGCCAGCAGTCCGTTTAGCGGGAGTGGCGTGTCCTACGAGCAGTACTTC. It codes for CASSPFSGSGVSYEQYF. The gene calls are TRBV27 and TRBJ2-7; 9 nucleotides match TRBD2. Germline loops: CDR1 MNHEY, CDR2 SMNVEV (reference sequence). The CDR3 has 17 residues. J was trimmed by 1 base and V by 5 bases; bases with no gene match: 12.

The chain joins TRBV27 to TRBJ2-1, with 7 bases that match TRBD2. V gave up 6 bases and J gave up 1 base; unmatched junction bases: 15. CDR1 and CDR2 from the germline V gene are MNHEY and SMNVEV (reference sequence). The CDR3 length is 18 residues. The CDR3 loop is CASRGGESWRLSYNEQFF. In DNA, the CDR3 is TGTGCCAGCAGGGGGGGGGAATCATGGCGCCTATCCTACAATGAGCAGTTCTTC.

The chain carries TRBV7-9 and TRBJ1-4; tentatively, D is TRBD1 (5 bases). The CDR3 has 16 residues. The V end was cut by 6 bases, the J end by 8 bases, with 22 bases between. From germline, CDR1 is SEHNR and CDR2 FQNEAQ (reference sequence). This CDR3 reads CASSPSGQRGFEKLFF. The CDR3 bases are TGTGCCAGCAGTCCCTCTGGGCAGCGGGGGTTCGAAAAACTGTTTTTT. The full variable domain, completed using reference TRBV7-9 and TRBJ1-4, is DTGVSQNPRHKITKRGQNVTFRCDPISEHNRLYWYRQTLGQGPEFLTYFQNEAQLEKSRLLSDRFSAERPKGSFSTLEIQRTEQGDSAMYLCASSPSGQRGFEKLFFGSGTQLSVL.

DNA for the CDR3: TGCGCCAGCAGCTTGGCCGACTGGAATGAGCAGTTCTTC. Translating gives CASSLADWNEQFF. The chain has TRBV5-1 and TRBJ2-1; the D is unclear. This CDR3 has 13 amino acids. Trimming took off 0 bases at V and 7 bases at J, with 8 bases between the two ends. Looked up from germline, CDR1 is SGHRS and CDR2 is YFSETQ.

The chain joins TRBV15 to TRBJ1-1, with a possible D match to TRBD1 (6 bases). V dropped 5 bases and J dropped 0 bases, with 7 bases sitting between them. Germline CDR1 reads LNHNV; CDR2 reads YYDKDF (reference sequence). This CDR3 is 13 amino acids long. The CDR3 bases are TGTGCCACCAGCGGACAGTTGAACACTGAAGCTTTCTTT. This encodes CATSGQLNTEAFF.

The chain links TRBV27 to TRBJ2-7; the D gene is possibly TRBD1 (5 bases). V lost 2 bases to trimming and J lost 0 bases, with 11 bases between them. The CDR3 spans 15 residues. The germline CDR1 and CDR2 sequences are MNHEY and SMNVEV (reference sequence). This CDR3 is CASSLLGADSYEQYF. The CDR3 nucleotides read TGTGCCAGCAGTTTACTTGGGGCAGACTCCTACGAGCAGTACTTC.

The V call is TRBV27, the J call TRBJ1-1, with TRBD1 identical over 7 bases. Germline V CDR1 and CDR2: MNHEY, SMNVEV (reference sequence). The trim removed 2 bases at V and 7 bases at J, leaving 7 bases unmatched. The CDR3 extends over 14 amino acids. CDR3 amino acids: CASSLDREAGEAFF. In DNA, the CDR3 is TGTGCCAGCAGTTTAGACAGGGAGGCCGGTGAAGCTTTCTTT.

The chain has TRBV7-2 and TRBJ1-1; D remains ambiguous. The CDR3 length is 13 residues. V lost 4 bases and J 0 bases, leaving 6 bases between the germline ends. CDR1 is SGHTA and CDR2 is FQGNSA in the germline V gene. CDR3 sequence (DNA): TGTGCCAGCAGCTCCCGGATGAACACTGAAGCTTTCTTT. It is translated as CASSSRMNTEAFF.

V and J are TRBV20-1 and TRBJ2-1; D not certain. The CDR3 has 11 amino acids. With 5 bases removed from V and 8 bases from J, the gap between germline ends came to 10 bases. In germline, CDR1 is DFQATT, CDR2 SNEGSKA (reference sequence). In DNA form, the CDR3 reads TGCAGTGCTGTACCTGGCTATGAGCAGTTCTTC. Residues: CSAVPGYEQFF.

The chain is built from TRBV28 and TRBJ1-2, with D maybe TRBD1 (5 bases). Germline CDR1 reads MDHEN; CDR2 reads SYDVKM. The CDR3 runs 14 residues. Trimming left V 3 bases short and J 0 bases short, with 8 bases between. The CDR3 DNA reads TGTGCCAGCAGTTTCCAGGGCCCTAACTATGGCTACACCTTC. Its protein product is CASSFQGPNYGYTF.

The chain is built from TRBV25-1 and TRBJ1-1; 7 nucleotides align to TRBD1. CDR1 and CDR2 from the germline V gene are MGHDK and SYGVNS. V shed 4 bases and J 3 bases; nucleotides not matched to a gene: 8. The CDR3 totals 15 residues. Written as DNA, the CDR3 is TGTGCCAGCAGTGGCGGGGGGACAGTGTACACTGAAGCTTTCTTT. It translates to CASSGGGTVYTEAFF.

The chain is built from TRBV13 and TRBJ1-3; D remains ambiguous. Trimming shortened V by 4 bases and J by 1 base, and 8 bases separated the two germline ends. The germline gives CDR1 PRHDT, CDR2 FYEKMQ (reference sequence). This CDR3 has 14 amino acids. As DNA, the CDR3 is TGTGCCAGCAGCTCCCTTGGGTCTGGAAACACCATATATTTT. Translating gives CASSSLGSGNTIYF.

The gene calls are TRBV6-6 and TRBJ1-5; D may be TRBD1 (5 bases). The V gene lost 5 bases and the J gene lost 1 base, with 12 bases spanning the gap. This CDR3 comprises 15 residues. CDR1 and CDR2 (germline): MNHNY, SVGAGI (reference sequence). As DNA, the CDR3 is TGTGCCAGCAGTCCGGGCAGGGCAAGCAATCAGCCCCAGCATTTT. It specifies CASSPGRASNQPQHF.

The genes are TRBV5-1 and TRBJ2-4, with D possibly called TRBD1 or TRBD2 (5 bases each). Between the trimmed V and J ends, which lost 5 bases and 4 bases, there was a span of 28 bases. The germline V gene has CDR1 SGHRS and CDR2 YFSETQ. The CDR3 runs 19 residues. The CDR3 DNA follows: TGCGCCAGCAGAAGGGGACGGGGAGAAGGCTTCGGTGGGAAAAACATTCAGTACTTC. Amino acids: CASRRGRGEGFGGKNIQYF.

In its sample, this clone was seen once. The V call is TRBV27, the J call TRBJ2-3; 12 bases agree with TRBD2. The CDR3 runs 17 residues. Trimming at V came to 5 bases and at J to 0 bases, leaving 6 bases not matched to a gene. Germline V gene sequence: CDR1 MNHEY, CDR2 SMNVEV (reference sequence). The DNA for the CDR3 is TGTGCCAGCAGTCGACTAGCGGGAGTTTCTAGCACAGATACGCAGTATTTT. Its protein product is CASSRLAGVSSTDTQYF.